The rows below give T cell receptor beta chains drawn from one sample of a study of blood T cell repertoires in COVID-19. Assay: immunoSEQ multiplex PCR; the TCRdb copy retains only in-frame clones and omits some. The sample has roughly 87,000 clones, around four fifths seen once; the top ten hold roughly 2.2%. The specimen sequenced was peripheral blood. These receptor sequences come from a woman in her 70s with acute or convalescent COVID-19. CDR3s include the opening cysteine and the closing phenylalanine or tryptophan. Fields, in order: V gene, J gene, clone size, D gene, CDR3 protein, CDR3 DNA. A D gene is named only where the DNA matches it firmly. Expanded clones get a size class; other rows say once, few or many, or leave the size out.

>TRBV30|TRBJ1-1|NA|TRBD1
CAWSVQGGAEAFF
TGTGCCTGGAGTGTCCAGGGGGGTGCTGAAGCTTTCTTT
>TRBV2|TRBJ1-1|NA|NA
CASGRETNTEAFF
TGTGCCAGCGGTAGAGAGACTAACACTGAAGCTTTCTTT
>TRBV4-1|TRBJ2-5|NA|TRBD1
CASSRNAGTEQETQYF
TGCGCCAGCAGCCGTAACGCCGGGACAGAACAAGAGACCCAGTACTTC
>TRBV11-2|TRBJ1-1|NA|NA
CASSPEMNTEAFF
TGTGCCAGCAGCCCCGAGATGAACACTGAAGCTTTCTTT
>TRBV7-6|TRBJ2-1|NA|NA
CASSLAYRKTYNEQFF
TGTGCCAGCAGCTTAGCCTACAGGAAGACCTACAATGAGCAGTTCTTC
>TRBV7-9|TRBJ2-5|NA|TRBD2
CASSRAGGPQETQYF
TGTGCCAGCAGTCGAGCGGGGGGACCCCAAGAGACCCAGTACTTC
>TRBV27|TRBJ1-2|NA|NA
CASSLREESYGGYTF
TGTGCCAGCAGTTTAAGGGAGGAATCCTATGGTGGCTACACCTTC
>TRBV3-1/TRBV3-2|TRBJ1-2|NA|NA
CASSQDRNSLGYTF
TGTGCCAGCAGCCAAGACCGAAATAGCTTGGGCTACACCTTC
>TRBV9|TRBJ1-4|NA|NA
CASSVGITGNEKLFF
TGTGCCAGCAGCGTAGGAATAACGGGAAACGAAAAACTGTTTTTT
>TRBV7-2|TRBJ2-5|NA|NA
CASSPPGGGSETQYF
TGTGCCAGCAGCCCCCCGGGGGGCGGATCCGAGACCCAGTACTTC
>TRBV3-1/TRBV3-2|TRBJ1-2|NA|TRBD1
CASSQDGTARGYTF
TGTGCCAGCAGCCAGGACGGGACAGCTCGTGGCTACACCTTC
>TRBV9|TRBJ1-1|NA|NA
CASSPNSGFEAFF
TGTGCCAGCAGCCCCAATAGCGGGTTTGAAGCTTTCTTT
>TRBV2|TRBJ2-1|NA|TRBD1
CASSSDRGAYNEQFF
TGTGCCAGCAGTTCAGACAGGGGGGCCTACAATGAGCAGTTCTTC
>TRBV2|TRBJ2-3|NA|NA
CASKNREDTDTQYF
TGTGCCAGCAAAAACAGGGAAGACACAGATACGCAGTATTTT
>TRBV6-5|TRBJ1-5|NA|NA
CASRDNNQPQHF
TGTGCCAGCAGGGACAACAATCAGCCCCAGCATTTT
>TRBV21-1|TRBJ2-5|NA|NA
CASSKPAGFQETQYF
TGTGCCAGCAGCAAACCCGCGGGATTCCAAGAGACCCAGTACTTC
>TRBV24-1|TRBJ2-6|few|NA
CATSETVSGANVLTF
TGTGCCACCAGTGAAACAGTCTCTGGGGCCAACGTCCTGACTTTC
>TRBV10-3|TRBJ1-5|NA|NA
CAISEGGNQPQHF
TGTGCCATCAGTGAGGGCGGGAATCAGCCCCAGCATTTT
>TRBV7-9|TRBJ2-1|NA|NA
CASSLAGGLDEQFF
TGTGCCAGCAGCTTAGCCGGGGGGCTTGATGAGCAGTTCTTC
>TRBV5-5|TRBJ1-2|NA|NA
CASSSPMFIGGFDGYTF
TGTGCCAGCAGCTCCCCCATGTTTATAGGGGGTTTTGATGGCTACACCTTC
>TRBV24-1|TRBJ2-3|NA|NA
CATSDFADTQYF
TGTGCCACCAGTGATTTCGCAGATACGCAGTATTTT
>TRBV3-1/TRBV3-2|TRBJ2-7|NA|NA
CASSQEGYASEQYF
TGTGCCAGCAGCCAAGAGGGCTACGCGAGCGAGCAGTACTTC
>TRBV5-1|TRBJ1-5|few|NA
CASSLTGTDSNQPQHF
TGCGCCAGCAGCTTGACAGGTACTGATAGCAATCAGCCCCAGCATTTT
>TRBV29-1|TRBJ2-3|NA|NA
CSVGSGSGTDTQYF
TGCAGCGTTGGATCGGGTAGCGGAACAGATACGCAGTATTTT
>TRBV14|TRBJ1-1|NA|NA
CASSRSGMRITEAFF
TGTGCCAGCAGCCGGAGCGGAATGAGGATAACTGAAGCTTTCTTT
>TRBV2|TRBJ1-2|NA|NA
CASSEQQGEIYGYTF
TGTGCCAGCAGTGAACAACAGGGAGAAATCTATGGCTACACCTTC
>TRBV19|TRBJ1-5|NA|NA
CASSINRGNQPQHF
TGTGCCAGTAGTATCAATAGGGGGAATCAGCCCCAGCATTTT
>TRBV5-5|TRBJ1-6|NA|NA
CASSLGAGRDSPLHF
TGTGCCAGCAGCTTGGGCGCAGGGAGGGATTCACCCCTCCACTTT
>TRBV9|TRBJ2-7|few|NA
CASSVGQATGEQYF
TGTGCCAGCAGCGTAGGTCAAGCGACGGGAGAGCAGTACTTC
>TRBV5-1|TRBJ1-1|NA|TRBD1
CASSLQGAQGAFF
TGCGCCAGCAGCTTACAGGGGGCACAAGGAGCTTTCTTT
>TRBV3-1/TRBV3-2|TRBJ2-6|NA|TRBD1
CASSQPGQGNAGANVLTF
TGTGCCAGCAGCCAGCCGGGACAGGGAAATGCTGGGGCCAACGTCCTGACTTTC
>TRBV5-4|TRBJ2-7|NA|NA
CASSLGGQYEQYF
TGTGCCAGCAGCTTGGGAGGACAATACGAGCAGTACTTC
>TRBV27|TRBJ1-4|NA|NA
CASSSMRVREKLFF
TGTGCCAGCAGTTCGATGAGGGTGAGGGAAAAACTGTTTTTT
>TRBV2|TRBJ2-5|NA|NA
CASSDGRGETQYF
TGTGCCAGCAGTGACGGCAGAGGGGAGACCCAGTACTTC
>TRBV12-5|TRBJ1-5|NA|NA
CASQDGIKPQHF
TGTGCTAGCCAGGACGGGATAAAGCCCCAGCATTTT
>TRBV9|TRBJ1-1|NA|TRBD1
CASSYTGGTEAFF
TGTGCCAGCAGCTATACAGGGGGCACTGAAGCTTTCTTT
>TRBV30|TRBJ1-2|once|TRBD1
CAWSRTGQGDYGYTF
TGTGCCTGGAGTCGGACAGGGCAAGGGGACTATGGCTACACCTTC
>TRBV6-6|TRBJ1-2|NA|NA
CASRPGSANYGYTF
TGTGCCAGCAGACCAGGATCAGCTAACTATGGCTACACCTTC
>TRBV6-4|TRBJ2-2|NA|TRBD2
CASRVNSGGVLLNTGELFF
TGTGCCAGCAGAGTTAATAGCGGGGGCGTCCTACTGAACACCGGGGAGCTGTTTTTT
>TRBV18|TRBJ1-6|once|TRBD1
CATGQGRQSNSPLHF
TGTGCCACCGGACAGGGTCGCCAATCTAATTCACCCCTCCACTTT
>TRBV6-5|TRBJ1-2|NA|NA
CASRSSGINYGYTF
TGTGCCAGCAGATCCTCGGGGATTAACTATGGCTACACCTTC
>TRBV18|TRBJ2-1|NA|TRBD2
CASSPPAGGPNEQFF
TGTGCCAGCTCACCACCCGCGGGGGGGCCCAATGAGCAGTTCTTC
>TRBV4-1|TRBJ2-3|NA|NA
CASSQVVDTQYF
TGCGCCAGCAGCCAAGTAGTAGATACGCAGTATTTT
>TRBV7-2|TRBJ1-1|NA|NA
CASSFPGNTEAFF
TGTGCCAGCAGCTTCCCGGGGAACACTGAAGCTTTCTTT
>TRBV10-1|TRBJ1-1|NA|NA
CASSGSEGTEAFF
TGCGCCAGCAGTGGGAGTGAAGGCACTGAAGCTTTCTTT
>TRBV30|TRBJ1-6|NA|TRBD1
CAWSQDRGSYNSPLHF
TGTGCCTGGAGTCAGGACAGGGGCTCCTATAATTCACCCCTCCACTTT
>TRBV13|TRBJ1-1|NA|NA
CASSLGGLTEAFF
TGTGCCAGCAGCTTAGGGGGGCTCACTGAAGCTTTCTTT
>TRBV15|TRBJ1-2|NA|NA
CATSRDRVYGYTF
TGTGCCACCAGCAGAGACAGGGTCTATGGCTACACCTTC
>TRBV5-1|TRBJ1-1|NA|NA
CASSLDGGLGTEAFF
TGCGCCAGCAGCTTGGACGGCGGATTGGGCACTGAAGCTTTCTTT
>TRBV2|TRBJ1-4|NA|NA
CASSLGAGDEKLFF
TGTGCCAGCAGTCTCGGGGCAGGGGATGAAAAACTGTTTTTT
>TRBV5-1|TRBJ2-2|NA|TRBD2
CASSPLVAGGTGELFF
TGCGCCAGCAGCCCCCTTGTAGCGGGGGGGACCGGGGAGCTGTTTTTT
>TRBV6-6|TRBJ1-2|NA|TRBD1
CASTRTGESGYTF
TGTGCCAGCACCCGGACAGGGGAAAGTGGCTACACCTTC
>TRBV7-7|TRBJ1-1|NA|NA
CASSLDSNTEAFF
TGTGCTAGCAGCTTAGATAGTAACACTGAAGCTTTCTTT
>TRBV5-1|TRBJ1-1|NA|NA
CASRGGREDTEAFF
TGCGCCAGCAGGGGGGGTCGAGAGGACACTGAAGCTTTCTTT
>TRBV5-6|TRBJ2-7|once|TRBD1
CASSTTGVALWYEQYF
TGTGCCAGCAGCACTACAGGGGTGGCCCTGTGGTACGAGCAGTACTTC
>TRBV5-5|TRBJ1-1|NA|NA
CASNEPGAAEAFF
TGTGCCAGCAACGAACCAGGGGCTGCTGAAGCTTTCTTT
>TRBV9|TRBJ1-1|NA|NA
CASSVAGYTEAFF
TGTGCCAGCAGCGTAGCAGGCTACACTGAAGCTTTCTTT
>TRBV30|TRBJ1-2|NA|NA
CAWSGGRGLNYGYTF
TGTGCCTGGAGTGGTGGAAGGGGTCTTAACTATGGCTACACCTTC
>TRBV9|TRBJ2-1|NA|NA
CASSVAGDSYNEQFF
TGTGCCAGCAGCGTAGCGGGGGACTCCTACAATGAGCAGTTCTTC
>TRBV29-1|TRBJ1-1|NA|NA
CSVEEGPPGSEAFF
TGCAGCGTTGAAGAAGGCCCCCCGGGGTCTGAAGCTTTCTTT